This section outlines one T cell receptor beta chain sequence together with its context. As processed by the authors: Nucleated cell counts were estimated from reference gene primer amplification. This table comes from immunoSEQ multiplex PCR, and its TCRdb copy is limited to in-frame clones, with some not included. Clonal size and the V and J genes are those of that table, whereas D and trimming came from the DNA. The profile shows approximately 500,000 clones, 75% to 90% of them singletons. The sample originates from a study of blood T cell repertoires in COVID-19. Study in general: PBMCs, B-cell-depleted T cells, or T cells were the source of the cDNA or gDNA that made up the material.

This CDR3 spans 15 amino acids. Looked up from germline, CDR1 is MNHEY and CDR2 is SVGAGI. J gave up 4 bases and V 7 bases, and 9 bases lay outside the gene matches. This receptor was obtained from a man younger than 35 with COVID-19, enrolled during active disease. The chain recombines TRBV6-5 with TRBJ2-5; 10 bases align to TRBD2. Input material: peripheral blood. The CDR3 sequence is CASTRLAGAPETQYF. The CDR3 DNA reads as TGTGCCAGCACGAGGCTAGCGGGAGCCCCAGAGACCCAGTACTTC.